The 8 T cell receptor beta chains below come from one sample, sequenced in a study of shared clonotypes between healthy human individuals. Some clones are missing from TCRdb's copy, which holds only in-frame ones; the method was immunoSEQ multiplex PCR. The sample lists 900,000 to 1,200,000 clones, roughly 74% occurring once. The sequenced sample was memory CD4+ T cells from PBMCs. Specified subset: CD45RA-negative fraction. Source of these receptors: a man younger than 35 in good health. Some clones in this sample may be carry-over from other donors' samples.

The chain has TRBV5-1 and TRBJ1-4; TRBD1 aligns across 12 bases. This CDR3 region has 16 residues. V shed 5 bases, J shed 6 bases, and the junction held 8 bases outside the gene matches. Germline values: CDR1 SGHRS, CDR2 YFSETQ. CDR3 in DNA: TGCGCCAGCAGATCCGGGACAGGGGGCTTGTATGAAAAACTGTTTTTT. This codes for CASRSGTGGLYEKLFF.

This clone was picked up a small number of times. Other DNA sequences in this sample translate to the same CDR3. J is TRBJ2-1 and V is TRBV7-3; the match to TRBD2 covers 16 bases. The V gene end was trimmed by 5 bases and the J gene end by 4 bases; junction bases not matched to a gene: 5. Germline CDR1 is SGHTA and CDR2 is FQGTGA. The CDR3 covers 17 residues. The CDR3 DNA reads TGTGCCAGCAGCCGGGGACTAGCGGGAGGGAAGTACAATGAGCAGTTCTTC. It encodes CASSRGLAGGKYNEQFF.

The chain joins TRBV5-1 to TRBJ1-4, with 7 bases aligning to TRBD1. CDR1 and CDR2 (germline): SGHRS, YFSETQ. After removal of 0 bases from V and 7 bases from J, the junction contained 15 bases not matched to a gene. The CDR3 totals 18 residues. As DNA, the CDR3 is TGCGCCAGCAGCTTGGGGAAAGGGACAGAAAGTAGTGCTGAAAAACTGTTTTTT. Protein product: CASSLGKGTESSAEKLFF.

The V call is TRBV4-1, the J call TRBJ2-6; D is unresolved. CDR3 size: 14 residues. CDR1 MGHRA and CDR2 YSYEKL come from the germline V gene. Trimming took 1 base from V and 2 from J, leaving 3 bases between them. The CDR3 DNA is TGCGCCAGCAGCCAAGGAGCTGGGGCCAACGTCCTGACTTTC. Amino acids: CASSQGAGANVLTF.

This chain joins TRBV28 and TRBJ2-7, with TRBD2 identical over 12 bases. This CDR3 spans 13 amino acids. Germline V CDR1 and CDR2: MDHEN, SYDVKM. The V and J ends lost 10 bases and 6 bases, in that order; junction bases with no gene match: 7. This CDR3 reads CAIGLAGTLEQYF. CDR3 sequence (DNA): TGTGCCATTGGACTAGCGGGGACCCTCGAGCAGTACTTC.

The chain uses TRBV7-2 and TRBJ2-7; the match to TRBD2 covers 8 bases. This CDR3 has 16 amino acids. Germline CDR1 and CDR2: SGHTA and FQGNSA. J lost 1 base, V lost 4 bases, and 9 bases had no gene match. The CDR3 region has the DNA TGTGCCAGCAGCTCGGCGGGGGGCAGCCTATCCTACGAGCAGTACTTC. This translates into CASSSAGGSLSYEQYF.

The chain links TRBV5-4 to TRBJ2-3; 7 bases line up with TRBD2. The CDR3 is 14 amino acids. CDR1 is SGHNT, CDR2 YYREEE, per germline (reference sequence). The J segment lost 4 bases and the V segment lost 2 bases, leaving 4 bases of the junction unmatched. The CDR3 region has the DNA TGTGCCAGCAGCTTAAGCGGGACCGCAGATACGCAGTATTTT. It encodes CASSLSGTADTQYF. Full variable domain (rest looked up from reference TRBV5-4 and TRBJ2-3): ETGVTQSPTHLIKTRGQQVTLRCSSQSGHNTVSWYQQALGQGPQFIFQYYREEENGRGNFPPRFSGLQFPNYSSELNVNALELDDSALYLCASSLSGTADTQYFGPGTRLTVL.

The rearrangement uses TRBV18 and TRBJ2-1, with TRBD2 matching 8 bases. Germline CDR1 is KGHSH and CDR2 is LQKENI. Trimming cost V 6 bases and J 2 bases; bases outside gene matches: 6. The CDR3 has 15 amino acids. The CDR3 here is CASSQELAAYNEQFF. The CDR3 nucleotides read TGTGCCAGCTCCCAGGAACTAGCGGCCTACAATGAGCAGTTCTTC.